This entry lists 11 T cell receptor beta chains sequenced from one sample in a study of metastatic and nonmetastatic thyroid tumors. Thyroid surgery had not been preceded by any treatment in any patient. Using MiXCR, TCRdb re-called clones from the PCR reads. This table holds under 45,000 clones, under 40% found once. The specimen was tumor tissue. These receptors all come from a female donor with papillary thyroid cancer or a benign thyroid nodule (not recorded which). Some clones in this sample may be carry-over from other donors' samples.

The gene calls are TRBV6-1 and TRBJ1-1; D call uncertain. The CDR3 spans 14 residues. CDR1 and CDR2 (germline): MNHNS, SASEGT. Trimming took 7 bases from V and 3 from J, leaving 15 bases between them. The CDR3 DNA sequence: TGTGCCAGCAAGGGCTTGAGCTATTACACTGAAGCTTTCTTT. This translates into CASKGLSYYTEAFF.

This sequence joins TRBV11-2 and TRBJ1-2, with 7 bases that match TRBD1. Germline V gene data show CDR1 as SGHAT and CDR2 as FQNNGV. The CDR3 runs to 16 residues. The trim removed 2 bases at V and 2 bases at J, leaving 8 bases unmatched. CDR3 protein: CASSLLVGQANYGYTF. CDR3 in DNA: TGTGCCAGCAGCTTACTAGTCGGACAGGCGAACTATGGCTACACCTTC.

The chain links TRBV28 to TRBJ2-1; 15 bases are a match to TRBD2. Trimming took 7 bases from V and 0 from J; bases not matched to a gene: 4. From germline, CDR1 is MDHEN and CDR2 SYDVKM. This CDR3 is built from 17 residues. The CDR3 DNA reads as TGTGCCAGCACCGGGACTAGCGGGAGGAGCTCCTACAATGAGCAGTTCTTC. As protein: CASTGTSGRSSYNEQFF.

The V call is TRBV19, the J call TRBJ2-5; 13 positions agree with TRBD2. Losses at the gene ends were 4 bases for V and 5 bases for J; bases not matched to a gene: 7. The CDR3 contains 16 residues. Looked up from germline, CDR1 is LNHDA and CDR2 is SQIVND (reference sequence). The CDR3 reads CASSRTSGRRGETQYF. The CDR3 DNA follows: TGTGCCAGTAGTAGGACTAGCGGGAGAAGGGGCGAGACCCAGTACTTC.

J is TRBJ1-5 and V is TRBV6-5; TRBD1 aligns across 7 bases. The V segment lost 2 bases and the J segment 1 base; nucleotides outside the gene matches: 2. This CDR3 is 15 amino acids long. Germline values: CDR1 MNHEY, CDR2 SVGAGI. CDR3 DNA: TGTGCCAGCAGTTACGGGACAGCCAGCAATCAGCCCCAGCATTTT. This sequence encodes CASSYGTASNQPQHF.

The chain couples TRBV9 to TRBJ2-1, with 10 bases fitting TRBD2. Germline V lookup: CDR1 SGDLS, CDR2 YYNGEE. The CDR3 extends over 18 amino acids. V gave up 4 bases and J gave up 1 base; unmatched junction bases: 11. DNA for the CDR3: TGTGCCAGCAGCCCGCAAGGGGCTAGCGGGGGTTCCTACAATGAGCAGTTCTTC. Encoded protein: CASSPQGASGGSYNEQFF.

As regards this clone: Because the CDR3 is missing its conserved closing phenylalanine or tryptophan, this is likely a read error. The rearrangement joins TRBV30 to TRBJ1-6; 10 nucleotides agree with TRBD1. Per germline, CDR1 GTSNPN and CDR2 SVGIG (reference sequence). This CDR3 is built from 15 residues. V dropped 1 base and J dropped 12; count of bases not matched to a gene: 9. The CDR3 DNA reads as TGTGCCTGGAGTGGGCCGGGACAGGGGAGCTTACCCCTCCACCTT. This sequence encodes CAWSGPGQGSLPLHL.

Comment on this clone: The junction departs from germline at one end; a sequencing error may be responsible. The V gene is TRBV9, the J gene TRBJ2-7; D is possibly TRBD1 (6 bases). The CDR3 contains 15 residues. Looked up from germline, CDR1 is SGDLS and CDR2 is YYNGEE. The CDR3 region is CASSVAGTFSCEQYF. The CDR3 nucleotides are TGTGCCAGCAGCGTAGCAGGGACATTTTCCTGCGAGCAGTACTTC.

This clone was counted between two and nine times. The chain carries TRBV7-2 and TRBJ2-5; 7 bases agree with TRBD2. CDR3 length: 17 residues. The V gene's germline CDR1 is SGHTA and CDR2 FQGNSA. V lost 5 bases to trimming and J lost 1 base; unmatched junction nucleotides: 13. The CDR3 reads CASSPARGSGFQETQYF. The CDR3, as DNA: TGTGCCAGCAGCCCCGCCCGGGGTAGCGGGTTCCAAGAGACCCAGTACTTC.

This clone has just a few counts. This chain uses TRBV7-2 with TRBJ2-7; 12 bases match TRBD2. Germline CDR1 and CDR2: SGHTA and FQGNSA. This CDR3 contains 15 residues. The V gene end was trimmed by 2 bases and the J gene end by 8 bases; junction bases not matched to a gene: 7. CDR3 protein: CASSLSETSGRKQYF. The CDR3 DNA reads TGTGCCAGCAGCTTAAGTGAGACTAGCGGGAGAAAGCAGTACTTC. Using reference TRBV7-2 and TRBJ2-7 for the parts outside the CDR3, the full variable domain is GAGVSQSPSNKVTEKGKDVELRCDPISGHTALYWYRQSLGQGLEFLIYFQGNSAPDKSGLPSDRFSAERTGGSVSTLTIQRTQQEDSAVYLCASSLSETSGRKQYFGPGTRLTVT.

This clone turned up a few times. The rearrangement links TRBV6-1 to TRBJ1-2, with 9 bases identical to TRBD1. Trimming took 3 bases from V and 6 from J; bases not matched to a gene: 8. Germline V gives CDR1 MNHNS, CDR2 SASEGT. The CDR3 is 15 residues long. The CDR3: CASSDVPGQGHGYTF. The CDR3 region has the DNA TGTGCCAGCAGTGATGTACCGGGACAGGGCCATGGCTACACCTTC.